The 3 T cell receptor beta chains below come from one sample, sequenced in a study of regulatory T cells in long-lasting Graves disease. The sample's time point: persistent/refractory GD, antithyroid drugs over 5 years with positive TRAb. Extracted RNA from PBMCs served as the source of the TCR library. Libraries of TCR beta came from iRepertoire HTBI primers plus Arm-PCR of CDR3 regions. One entry per CDR3 protein, called by TCRdb with MiXCR from the multiplex PCR reads. The top ten hold about 27% of the sample, which has roughly 450,000 distinct CDR3 sequences, less than 25% seen once. The sample was peripheral blood mononuclear cells (PBMCs), taken when the disease was refractory, from a patient treated with antithyroid drugs. All receptors come from a female donor with Graves disease.

This clonotype has ten or more counts. The gene calls are TRBV20-1 and TRBJ2-5, with D possibly matching TRBD2 (6 bases). This CDR3 is built from 14 residues. Trimming pared 6 bases from V and 2 bases from J, leaving 16 bases between. Germline CDR1 and CDR2: DFQATT and SNEGSKA (reference sequence). The CDR3: CSARRVPFQETQYF. DNA of the CDR3: TGCAGTGCCCGGAGGGTGCCGTTTCAAGAGACCCAGTACTTC.

V is TRBV9 and J is TRBJ2-2; 7 bases align to TRBD1. Per germline, CDR1 SGDLS and CDR2 YYNGEE. Germline trimming cut 4 bases from V and 1 base from J; bases unmatched to any gene: 7. The CDR3 covers 16 residues. The CDR3 coding sequence is TGTGCCAGCAGCCCACGACAGGGTCGGAACACCGGGGAGCTGTTTTTT. Protein sequence: CASSPRQGRNTGELFF.

This sequence joins TRBV7-9 and TRBJ2-7, with D maybe TRBD2 (7 bases). The CDR3 totals 16 residues. V lost 3 bases to trimming and J lost 3 bases, with 18 bases between them. Germline CDR1 and CDR2: SEHNR and FQNEAQ (reference sequence). The DNA of the CDR3 is TGTGCCAGCAGCTTTCTACAAAGCGGGGACAACTACGAGCAGTACTTC. Its translation is CASSFLQSGDNYEQYF.